This T cell receptor beta chain came from a study of shared clonotypes between healthy human individuals. Study context: Every donor yielded three CD4 naive, three CD4 memory, two CD8 naive and one CD8 memory plate. Notes on the study in general: Naive subsets typically showed greater estimated richness than memory subsets.

This clone was observed once. Its antigen remains unknown. Each subset's genomic DNA was shared equally among a number of immunoSEQ plates. Using immunoSEQ multiplex PCR, the repertoire was profiled, and TCRdb retains in-frame clones only, with some absent. The sample has 2 million to 2.5 million clones, over 90% seen once. The CDR3 loop spans 13 amino acids. The germline CDR1 and CDR2 sequences are ENHRY and SYGVKD. Trimming stripped 2 bases from V and 5 bases from J, with 9 bases between. This sequence was found in a young man in good health. Some clones in this sample may be carry-over from other donors' samples. Sequencing used naive CD4+ T cells from PBMCs. Subset denoted: CD45RA+ positively selected. The chain employs TRBV10-3 and TRBJ2-5; possibly TRBD1 for D (6 bases). CDR3 protein: CAISETGLETQYF. Written as DNA, the CDR3 is TGTGCCATCAGTGAGACAGGGTTGGAGACCCAGTACTTC.